The 22 T cell receptor beta chains given below trace back to one sample, sequenced in a study of identical twins. TCRdb re-analysed the 5' RACE reads in MiXCR, keeping a single row per CDR3 protein. The sample holds 500,000 to 550,000 distinct CDR3 sequences; about 20% are singletons and the top ten take 0.45% to 0.5%. This sample also belongs to another study, concerning yellow fever vaccine responses in identical twins.

The sample comprised CD4+ T cells sorted from blood. The receptors come from a young woman in good health.

The genes are TRBV6-5 and TRBJ2-2, with D maybe TRBD1 (6 bases). Looked up from germline, CDR1 is MNHEY and CDR2 is SVGAGI. V lost 0 bases to trimming and J lost 1 base, with 9 bases between them. The CDR3 has 16 amino acids. The DNA for the CDR3 is TGTGCCAGCAGTTACTCTGGGGGCTGGAACACCGGGGAGCTGTTTTTT. Encoded protein: CASSYSGGWNTGELFF.

Only a few counts were recorded for this clonotype. The J gene is TRBJ1-1, the V gene TRBV12-3 or TRBV12-4; D perhaps matches TRBD1 (5 bases). The germline V and J ends were trimmed by 3 bases and 1 base, with 12 bases remaining between them. The CDR3 is 15 residues long. In DNA, the CDR3 is TGTGCCAGCAGTTTCTACGGGGCAGCGAACACTGAAGCTTTCTTT. It specifies CASSFYGAANTEAFF.

This chain links TRBV7-2 with TRBJ2-7; 7 nucleotides line up with TRBD1. After removal of 3 bases from V and 0 bases from J, the junction contained 5 bases not matched to a gene. The CDR3 consists of 15 residues. Looked up from germline, CDR1 is SGHTA and CDR2 is FQGNSA. This CDR3 reads CASSLGTEISYEQYV. CDR3 coding DNA: TGTGCCAGCAGCTTGGGGACAGAGATCTCCTACGAGCAGTACGTC.

The CDR3 sequence is CASSKGTGVSPLHF. CDR3 in DNA: TGTGCCAGCAGTAAAGGGACAGGGGTTTCACCCCTCCACTTT. The J gene is TRBJ1-6, the V gene TRBV28; TRBD1 agrees at 10 bases. This CDR3 contains 14 residues. The V gene's germline CDR1 is MDHEN and CDR2 SYDVKM. After removal of 5 bases from V and 9 bases from J, the junction contained 4 bases not matched to a gene.

This clonotype was observed a few times. V is TRBV7-9 and J is TRBJ2-1; 7 bases match TRBD1. The V segment lost 1 base and the J segment 7 bases; nucleotides outside the gene matches: 10. The CDR3 sequence is 16 residues long. Germline values: CDR1 SEHNR, CDR2 FQNEAQ (reference sequence). The CDR3, as DNA: TGTGCCAGCAGCTTAGAACCGGGACAGCCTATGAATGAGCAGTTCTTC. This translates into CASSLEPGQPMNEQFF.

This chain joins TRBV12-3 or TRBV12-4 and TRBJ2-5, with D possibly being TRBD2 (5 bases). The CDR3 is 12 residues long. V shed 8 bases and J shed 7 bases, with 14 bases lying between them. The CDR3, as DNA: TGTGCCAGCTCCGAGGACTTTGGGACCCAGTACTTC. Translation gives CASSEDFGTQYF.

The rearrangement uses TRBV10-3 and TRBJ2-3, with D unclear. Looked up from germline, CDR1 is ENHRY and CDR2 is SYGVKD. The CDR3 has 16 amino acids. V gave up 0 bases and J gave up 2 bases, with 12 bases separating them. The CDR3: CAISESKTRHTDTQYF. The DNA of the CDR3 is TGTGCCATCAGTGAGTCGAAGACCAGGCACACAGATACGCAGTATTTT.

This clonotype was detected only a few times. V and J are TRBV7-9 and TRBJ2-2, with 7 bases matching TRBD1. The CDR3 sequence is 17 residues long. Germline V gene data show CDR1 as SEHNR and CDR2 as FQNEAQ (reference sequence). Trimming took 5 bases from V and 1 from J; bases not matched to a gene: 10. DNA of the CDR3: TGTGCCAGCAGCCGTCGACAGGGCCCAGAGAACACCGGGGAGCTGTTTTTT. Amino acid sequence: CASSRRQGPENTGELFF.

This clonotype has more than one count but fewer than ten. V is TRBV10-3 and J is TRBJ2-7, with D possibly called TRBD1 or TRBD2 (5 bases each). The CDR3 extends over 13 amino acids. V was cut by 8 bases and J by 3 bases, with 14 bases left in between. CDR1 and CDR2 (germline): ENHRY, SYGVKD. The DNA of the CDR3 is TGTGCCATCGGCGAACGGGACCGCTACGAGCAGTACTTC. Translation: CAIGERDRYEQYF.

V and J are TRBV20-1 and TRBJ2-7; D perhaps matches TRBD1 (5 bases). The CDR3 has 12 residues. The germline CDR1 and CDR2 sequences are DFQATT and SNEGSKA (reference sequence). V was pared by 6 bases and J by 3 bases, with 12 bases between. CDR3 in DNA: TGCAGTGCCCAGGGATCTGGCTACGAGCAGTACGTC. Encoded protein: CSAQGSGYEQYV.

The chain recombines TRBV29-1 with TRBJ1-1, with 8 positions matching TRBD1. Losses at the gene ends were 6 bases for V and 1 base for J; bases not matched to a gene: 4. Germline CDR1 and CDR2: SQVTM and ANQGSEA. The CDR3 totals 13 residues. CDR3 sequence: CSVRTGSNTEAFF. The CDR3 nucleotides are TGCAGCGTGCGGACAGGGTCGAACACTGAAGCTTTCTTT.

The genes are TRBV24-1 and TRBJ2-5, with TRBD1 matching 11 bases. Unmatched junction bases numbered 4, after V lost 4 bases and J lost 1 base. The CDR3 loop spans 16 amino acids. Germline CDR1 is KGHDR and CDR2 is SFDVKD. The CDR3 spells CATSDSGTGGQETQYF. The CDR3 DNA follows: TGTGCCACCAGTGACTCCGGGACAGGGGGCCAAGAGACCCAGTACTTC.

V usage is TRBV5-6 and J usage is TRBJ1-3; 7 nucleotides match TRBD1. Germline V lookup: CDR1 SGHDT, CDR2 YYEEEE. J lost 4 bases, V lost 7 bases, and 11 bases had no gene match. This CDR3 contains 15 residues. For the CDR3, the DNA is TGTGCCAGCGGCCGTACAGGGGTGTCCGGAAACACCATATATTTT. Amino acid sequence: CASGRTGVSGNTIYF. Looking up the rest from reference TRBV5-6 and TRBJ1-3 gives the full variable domain: DAGVTQSPTHLIKTRGQQVTLRCSPKSGHDTVSWYQQALGQGPQFIFQYYEEEERQRGNFPDRFSGHQFPNYSSELNVNALLLGDSALYLCASGRTGVSGNTIYFGEGSWLTVV.

This clonotype was picked up a small number of times. V gene TRBV29-1 combines with J gene TRBJ2-1; 14 nucleotides match TRBD2. V trimming: 4 bases; J trimming: 7 bases; junction bases outside the gene matches: 9. The CDR3 runs 16 residues. Germline V lookup: CDR1 SQVTM, CDR2 ANQGSEA. In DNA, the CDR3 is TGCAGCGTTGGGACGGGACTAGCGGGAGTTTGGAATGAGCAGTTCTTC. Residues: CSVGTGLAGVWNEQFF.

There are a few counts of this clonotype. The J gene is TRBJ2-3, the V gene TRBV7-3; D is perhaps TRBD2 (6 bases). The germline V gene encodes CDR1 SGHTA and CDR2 FQGTGA. V was shortened by 2 bases and J by 6 bases, with 9 bases between the two germline ends. This CDR3 region has 13 residues. CDR3 residues: CASSLVRGDTQYF. In DNA, the CDR3 is TGTGCCAGCAGCTTAGTTCGGGGGGATACGCAGTATTTT.

The chain recombines TRBV6-6 with TRBJ2-3; D gene uncertain. Trimming stripped 0 bases from V and 1 base from J, with 11 bases between. Per the germline V gene, CDR1 is MNHNY and CDR2 is SVGAGI (reference sequence). CDR3 size: 16 residues. The DNA of the CDR3 is TGTGCCAGCAGTTACTCCGGTATTGCGGGCACAGATACGCAGTATTTT. Translating gives CASSYSGIAGTDTQYF.

This chain joins TRBV20-1 and TRBJ2-3, with 11 bases that match TRBD2. Germline CDR1 and CDR2: DFQATT and SNEGSKA (reference sequence). After removal of 7 bases from V and 1 base from J, the junction contained 16 bases not matched to a gene. This CDR3 has 18 residues. CDR3 DNA sequence: TGCAGTGTTATTAGCGGGAGGGCCGTTCAATGGGGCACAGATACGCAGTATTTT. The encoded protein is CSVISGRAVQWGTDTQYF.

The chain uses TRBV29-1 and TRBJ2-3; TRBD2 is a possible D gene (5 bases). Trimming cost V 5 bases and J 2 bases, with 11 bases left between them. The CDR3 sequence is 13 residues long. Germline V gene lookup returns CDR1 SQVTM and CDR2 ANQGSEA. CDR3 residues: CSVKRENTDTQYF. DNA for the CDR3: TGCAGCGTTAAGAGGGAGAACACAGATACGCAGTATTTT.

Many counts were recorded for this clonotype. This sequence joins TRBV10-3 and TRBJ2-5; 12 nucleotides agree with TRBD2. Trimming cost V 8 bases and J 3 bases; bases outside gene matches: 4. From germline, CDR1 is ENHRY and CDR2 SYGVKD. The CDR3 is made up of 14 amino acids. The CDR3 nucleotides read TGTGCCATCGGGTCTAGCGGGAGGGAAGAGACCCAGTACTTC. It codes for CAIGSSGREETQYF.

The chain links TRBV7-9 to TRBJ1-1; no clear D gene. Trimming took 4 bases from V and 1 from J, leaving 7 bases between them. This CDR3 spans 13 amino acids. Germline V gene data show CDR1 as SEHNR and CDR2 as FQNEAQ (reference sequence). This chain's CDR3 is CASSSGTNTEAFF. CDR3 DNA sequence: TGTGCCAGCAGCTCTGGTACGAACACTGAAGCTTTCTTT.

There are a few counts of this clonotype. This chain joins TRBV7-8 and TRBJ2-1; TRBD2 matches 7 bases. With V trimmed by 3 bases and J by 8 bases, 19 bases remained unmatched. CDR1 is SGHVS and CDR2 is FQNEAQ in the germline V gene. This CDR3 has 18 amino acids. CDR3 DNA: TGTGCCAGCAGCTTTGGGGGGGTTAGCACGGGAGCCGGCTATGAGCAGTTCTTC. It specifies CASSFGGVSTGAGYEQFF.

The chain carries TRBV7-2 and TRBJ2-5; D is ambiguous. Germline V lookup: CDR1 SGHTA, CDR2 FQGNSA. The CDR3 spans 12 residues. V lost 4 bases to trimming and J lost 3 bases, with 6 bases between them. The CDR3: CASSSQEETQYF. The CDR3, as DNA: TGTGCCAGCAGCTCTCAGGAAGAGACCCAGTACTTC.